This T cell receptor (beta chain) was identified in a study of cytomegalovirus exposure and HLA in healthy donors (dated by TCRdb to the late 2010s). Context from the whole study: An earlier analysis of approximately 590 of the donors reported 250 to 300 Gb of sequence data and roughly 110 million unique TCR beta sequences from roughly 200 million T cells. Donor age, sex, ethnicity and CMV serostatus were compiled together with the repertoire data. Genome-wide SNP genotypes for about 55% of the roughly 670 donors were used in a later genetic analysis, which treated that subset as a discovery cohort. HLA typing included class I and class II loci at four-digit resolution. High-throughput TCR immunosequencing, statistical association of individual TCRs with disease status, and machine learning were combined to predict cytomegalovirus infection status. Among roughly 400 genotyped donors of the cohort, an average of around 240,000 unique TCR beta nucleotide sequences was sequenced per donor, of which 15% to 20% were non-productive. To study patterns of TCR occurrence, a later analysis re-analyzed previously published TCR beta repertoires from around 660 donors and added high-resolution HLA genotyping. Typing coverage varied by locus: roughly 629-640 donors for A, B, C, DRB1 and DQB1; about 520 for DQA1; 600 to 610 for DPA1; 400 to 480 for DPB1. The aim of the study was to test whether cataloging public T cell receptors could identify signatures of past pathogen exposure. Of the 300 to 400 genotyped donors, approximately 80% fell in the genetic ancestry cluster associated with self-reported Caucasian donors. A separate validation cohort of over a hundred different subjects was used in addition to the roughly 640-subject first cohort. In an earlier analysis of roughly 540 of the donors, high-throughput TCR beta sequencing was used to judge whether each TCR beta V gene segment behaved as functional or pseudogenic. Every repertoire in the discovery cohort had been generated on one and the same sequencing platform. The study profiled the T cell repertoires of hundreds of subjects by immunosequencing and related them to cytomegalovirus serostatus. The later analysis used no new phenotypic data to find candidate immune exposures, relying instead on TCR beta sequences and their occurrence across donors. Because of strong linkage in the cohort, roughly five DR-DQ haplotypes were treated as single units for association and clustering. An early release that covered about 600 HLA-typed donors contained about 290 gigabases of sequencing data and 65 million to 100 million unique TCR sequences.

The germline V gene (reference sequence) sets CDR1 to SEHNR and CDR2 to FQNEAQ. V is pared back by 5 bases and J by 0 bases, with 15 bases lying between the germline termini. The CDR3 goes from the cysteine to the phenylalanine over 16 residues. The entry retains the CDR3 DNA only, 48 bases that are in frame from base 1. In total, approximately 700 healthy bone marrow donors made up the cohort. At the time of sampling, all cohort members were nominally healthy, though unrecorded immune exposures were likely present. The donor tested CMV seronegative, placing the donor among the 350 or so seronegative members of the cohort. A peripheral blood sample was collected from each donor, and TCR beta sequencing was performed on peripheral blood mononuclear cells. The Qiagen DNeasy Blood Extraction Kit was used to extract genomic DNA from the blood cell samples. This clone was seen a few times. What this receptor recognizes is not known. Nothing much larger sits one base from this clone, and base qualities are not available.

What the study reported, not specific to this receptor: The study listed 170 or so TCR beta chains as associated with cytomegalovirus. Correlated functional status among segregating V segments might reflect linkage disequilibrium, but an unknown experimental factor could not be ruled out. For the cohort, immune exposure information was limited to CMV serostatus. In vitro tests confirmed that a few of the cytomegalovirus-associated TCR beta chains recognize cytomegalovirus antigens. Because some donors lacked HLA typing at each locus, the association tests relied only on the typed subset. According to a later analysis, most CMV-associated TCR beta chains appeared to be HLA-restricted, and the HLA associations seemed to be driven largely by CMV exposure. Sequencing depth was assumed to be roughly uniform across donors in the presence/absence analyses, though that assumption may not hold. V-gene and J-gene trimming of TCR beta chains was associated with a missense DCLRE1C variant in a later genetic analysis, and the association was replicated in an independent cohort. A further reported finding was that TCR beta sequences accurately predicted the HLA-A and HLA-B alleles for most subjects in the first cohort. According to a later genetic analysis, donors in an Asian-associated ancestry cluster had fewer N-insertions in productive TCRs than the approximately 700-donor mean. Because the 87-base-pair reads could not distinguish some IMGT-functional V segments, including TRBV6-2 and TRBV6-3, those segments were excluded. In a later analysis, TCR association rates were found to vary across HLA loci, with the most associated TCRs seen for DRB1 alleles and the fewest for HLA-C alleles. Several of the top co-occurrence clusters appeared to be linked to parvovirus B19, influenza, CMV and Epstein-Barr virus, according to a later analysis. The authors suggested that the approach could potentially be extended to other disease states and immunological phenotypes. Most TCR sequences were seen in very few donors, while some public TCRs were found in many individuals. In a later analysis, HLA-associated TCR beta chains were found to be more clonally expanded and to have lower generation probabilities than equally common non-associated chains. Because counts were too low, roughly 16 rarely observed V segments, including chromosome 9 orphons, were excluded from the earlier analysis of about 500 of the donors. Specific HLA alleles were associated with 15,000 to 20,000 TCR beta sequences at a false discovery rate of 0.05 in a later analysis. An earlier analysis of around 600 of the donors showed that most TCR beta V segments appeared in productive rearrangements either about 90% or about 30% of the time, which broadly matched IMGT annotations. When HLA alleles, especially DR and DQ, strongly co-occurred, TCR associations were difficult to assign to individual alleles. The classifier was reported to diagnose cytomegalovirus status with high specificity and sensitivity in both the original cohort and the validation cohort. The sequencing pipeline was judged likely to have produced a cluster of highly shared sequence variants as a technical artifact. This cohort had only TCR beta chains sequenced, and the lack of alpha or paired-chain data limited which features could be detected.

To prepare the library, the immunoSEQ multiplex PCR assay was applied. For the multiplex PCR, a mixture combining 60 forward primers for TCR Vbeta segments and 13 reverse primers for TCR Jbeta segments was used. The CDR3 region of rearranged TCR beta genes was amplified from genomic DNA with a multiplex PCR assay. On the Illumina HiSeq System, the amplified TCR beta libraries were sequenced as 87-base-pair reads. From the authors' description of their analysis: A later analysis counted some 80 million unique TCR beta chains across the 670 or so repertoires, and about 10 million of these chains were shared by at least two donors. A nearest-neighbor algorithm error-corrected the raw reads and collapsed the reads into unique sequences, merging closely related sequences to remove PCR and sequencing errors. To assign V, D and J gene segments, CDR3 sequences were aligned to IMGT reference sequences. For a sequence to be retained, a match of at least six nucleotides was required to both a V gene segment and a J gene segment. Rearrangements were called productive when the CDR3 lacked stop codons and stayed in frame with V and J; all others were non-productive. Following IMGT convention, CDR3 was defined as the stretch from the second conserved V-encoded cysteine to the conserved J-encoded phenylalanine. Sequences without an unambiguous match to a single V gene segment were excluded from the earlier analysis of about 640 of the donors. In an earlier analysis of a few hundred of the donors, V segments were called functional above 56.7% productive rearrangements and were called segregating when the between-donor standard deviation exceeded 5%. A statistical classification framework was built to diagnose cytomegalovirus status from the catalog of TCR beta chain sequences. A later analysis assigned V and J genes by comparing TCR nucleotide sequences with IMGT/GENE-DB human TR gene sequences. The TCRdist pipeline was used in a later analysis to assign CDR3 sequences and most-parsimonious VDJ recombination scenarios. In a later analysis, each TCR beta chain was defined by its CDR3 amino acid sequence together with its V-gene family, and reads lacking a unique V-gene family were excluded. In a later analysis, approximately 640 highly shared, low-generation-probability nucleotide sequences were removed to address suspected cross-contamination and a sequencing artifact. In a later analysis, a clonal expansion index was calculated for each public chain from normalized within-repertoire ranks of inferred template counts. In a later analysis, generation probabilities were computed using a VDJ recombination model fitted to out-of-frame rearrangements, and the results were checked against IGoR. Hypergeometric tests were used in a later analysis to score TCR-TCR, TCR-HLA and TCR-CMV co-occurrence, with a repertoire-size bias correction applied to the TCR pairs. In a later analysis, false discovery rates were estimated by permuting HLA or CMV assignments 20 times. In a later analysis, co-occurring TCRs were grouped using DBSCAN, with TCRdist sequence similarity added in when clustering inside HLA-allele-positive subsets. Co-occurrence clustering excluded repertoires with fewer than 30,000 or more than 120,000 public chains, plus five with anomalous nucleotide sharing. TCRdb retrieved this table from immuneACCESS and kept in-frame rearrangements only. Not all clones are present; in checked studies, unresolved V genes account for under half, and no reason is known for the remainder. V, J and clone size were drawn from that table, and D and trimming were deduced from the DNA. Recorded for this sample are roughly 130,000 clones; 79% of them occurred a single time. The ten largest clones take up around 1% of the sample.

The origin of this receptor is a man in his late teens or twenties in good health and CMV-seronegative. The specimen sequenced was PBMCs. The V gene is TRBV7-9 and the J gene is TRBJ2-3; too little of a D gene remains to name it. The CDR3 protein is CASSRQITSSTDTQYF. The DNA sequence is as follows: TGTGCCAGCAGCCGTCAGATAACATCTAGCACAGATACGCAGTATTTT. The full variable domain, completed from the reference TRBV7-9 and TRBJ2-3 proteins outside the CDR3, reads DTGVSQNPRHKITKRGQNVTFRCDPISEHNRLYWYRQTLGQGPEFLTYFQNEAQLEKSRLLSDRFSAERPKGSFSTLEIQRTEQGDSAMYLCASSRQITSSTDTQYFGPGTRLTVL.